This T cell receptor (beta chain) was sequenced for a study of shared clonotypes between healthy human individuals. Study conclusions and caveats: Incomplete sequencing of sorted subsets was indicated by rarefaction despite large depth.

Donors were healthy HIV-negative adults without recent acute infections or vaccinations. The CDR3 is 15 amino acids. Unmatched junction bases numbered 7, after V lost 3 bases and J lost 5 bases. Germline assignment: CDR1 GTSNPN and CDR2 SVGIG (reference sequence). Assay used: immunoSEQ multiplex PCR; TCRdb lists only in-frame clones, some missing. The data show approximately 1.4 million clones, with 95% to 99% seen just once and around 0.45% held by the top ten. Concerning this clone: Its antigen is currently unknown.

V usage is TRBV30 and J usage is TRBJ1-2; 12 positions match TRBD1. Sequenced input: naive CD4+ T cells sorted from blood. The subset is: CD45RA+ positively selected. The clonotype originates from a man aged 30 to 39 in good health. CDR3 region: CAWSLRDRGLYGYTF. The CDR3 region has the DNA TGTGCCTGGAGCCTCCGGGACAGGGGGCTTTATGGCTACACCTTC. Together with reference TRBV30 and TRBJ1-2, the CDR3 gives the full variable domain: SQTIHQWPATLVQPVGSPLSLECTVEGTSNPNLYWYRQAAGRGLQLLFYSVGIGQISSEVPQNLSASRPQDRQFILSSKKLLLSDSGFYLCAWSLRDRGLYGYTFGSGTRLTVV.